This T cell receptor (beta chain) originates from a study of T-cell reconstitution after alpha-beta-depleted transplantation in children. Unique molecular identifiers were built into the TCRbeta library. A single record per CDR3 protein comes from TCRdb applying MiXCR to the PCR reads. The table lists approximately 1,000,000 distinct CDR3 sequences, about 29% of them singletons. This clonotype has more than one count but fewer than ten. Its matching antigen is unknown. Whole-study findings and limits: Among T cells one year after transplant, newly produced cells accounted for most counts and diversity. Two months or so post-transplant, alpha-beta T cells reportedly derived from several hundred expanded graft clones. Recipient T cells and thymic progenitors that survived were the source of the high TCRbeta diversity seen at day 60 in some patients.

The clonotype comes from a boy less than two years old who had a stem cell transplant for SCID, so the T cells may come from the graft donor. This specimen was PBMCs, mostly from graft donor cells, taken 360 days after TCRalphabeta/CD19-depleted stem cell transplant.

The DNA for the CDR3 is TGCGCCAGCAGCCAAGGGGGCAGTTCCTACAATGAGCAGTTCTTC. Translated, it gives CASSQGGSSYNEQFF. The chain carries TRBV4-3 and TRBJ2-1; tentatively, D is TRBD1 (5 bases). Germline CDR1 and CDR2: LGHNA and YSLEER. The CDR3 has 15 amino acids. V lost 1 base, J lost 1 base, and 8 bases lay in between.